This paragraph reports one T cell receptor beta chain. Its antigen is unidentified. The data stem from a study of T cell responses to AZD1222 COVID-19 vaccine. Study conclusions and caveats: Spike-specific TCR breadth and depth rose after two AZD1222 doses. Spike-wide vaccine-associated CD4 TCRs dominated at 160-218 and 743-854.

Some clones are missing from TCRdb's copy, which holds only in-frame ones; the method was immunoSEQ multiplex PCR. Among tens of thousands of clones, under 95% were seen once, and the ten largest hold 6.3%. The receptor comes from an adult who received the MenACWY meningococcal vaccine as a control. This specimen was peripheral blood, taken 28 days after the second dose of the MenACWY control vaccine.

The CDR3 reads CASSLAYYRADTQYF. Here the CDR3 DNA reads TGTGCCAGCAGTTTGGCATACTACCGCGCAGATACGCAGTATTTT. The V call is TRBV27, the J call TRBJ2-3; D call uncertain. Germline V CDR1 and CDR2: MNHEY, SMNVEV (reference sequence). This CDR3 is 15 amino acids long. V gave up 3 bases and J gave up 4 bases, with 14 bases separating them.